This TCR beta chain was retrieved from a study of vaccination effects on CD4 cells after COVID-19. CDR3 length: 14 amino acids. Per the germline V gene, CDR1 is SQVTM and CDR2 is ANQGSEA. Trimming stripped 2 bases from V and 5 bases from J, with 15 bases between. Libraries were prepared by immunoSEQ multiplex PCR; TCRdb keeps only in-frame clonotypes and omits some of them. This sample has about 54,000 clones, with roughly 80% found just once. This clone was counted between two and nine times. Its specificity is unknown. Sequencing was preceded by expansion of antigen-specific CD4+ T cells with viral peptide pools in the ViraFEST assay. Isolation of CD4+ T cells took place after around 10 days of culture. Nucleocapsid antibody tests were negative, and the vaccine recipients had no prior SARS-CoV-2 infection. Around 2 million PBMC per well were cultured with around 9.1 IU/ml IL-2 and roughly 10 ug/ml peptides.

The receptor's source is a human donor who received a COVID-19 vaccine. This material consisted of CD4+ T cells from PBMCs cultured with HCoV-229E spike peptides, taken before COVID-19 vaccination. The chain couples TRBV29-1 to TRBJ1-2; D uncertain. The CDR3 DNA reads TGCAGCGTTGAATTATCGAACCTGTGGTATGGCTACACCTTC. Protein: CSVELSNLWYGYTF.